The clone carrying this TCR beta chain was detected a few times. The target antigen is unknown. TCRdb re-called the reads with MiXCR, one entry per CDR3 protein. Seen here are some 940,000 distinct CDR3 sequences, approximately 33% observed once, and the top ten hold about an eighth. This record comes from a study of T cell repertoires in cytomegalovirus infection. The wider study: Public TCR beta signatures indicated both CMV infection and matching HLA type.

This CDR3 contains 15 residues. Looked up from germline, CDR1 is SGHRS and CDR2 is YFSETQ. V shed 4 bases and J shed 3 bases, with 14 bases lying between them. This chain uses TRBV5-1 with TRBJ1-3; D is ambiguous. The clonotype comes from a human donor in good health (CMV status not recorded). Some clones in this sample may be carry-over from other donors' samples. The material was cultured CD8+ T cells from PBMCs, obtained from culture after CMV antigen stimulation. CDR3 bases: TGCGCCAGCAGCCTGACGGGGTCGTATGGAAACACCATATATTTT. Translated: CASSLTGSYGNTIYF.